In this sample, the clone carrying this TCR beta chain turned up many times. The sample originates from a study of early T cells in non-severe SARS-CoV-2 infection. TCRdb ran MiXCR on the 5' RACE reads and lists one entry per CDR3 protein. Here the sample spans some 30,000 distinct CDR3 sequences, over 6.5% being singletons. V lost 8 bases and J lost 3, with 9 bases in between. The CDR3 is 12 residues long. Germline CDR1 is MNHNS and CDR2 is SASEGT. The rearrangement uses TRBV6-1 and TRBJ2-3, with D uncertain. The source material was whole blood. The clonotype originates from an adult who was a healthcare worker with PCR-confirmed SARS-CoV-2 infection or an uninfected control (not recorded which). The DNA for the CDR3 is TGTGCCAGCCGTCTTCTGACAGATACGCAGTATTTT. It encodes CASRLLTDTQYF.